This T cell receptor beta chain was profiled in a study of control samples from healthy donors and cancer patients. Trimming stripped 0 bases from V and 5 bases from J, with 8 bases between. The CDR3 loop spans 13 amino acids. Germline assignment: CDR1 SGDLS and CDR2 YYNGEE. Profiling relied on immunoSEQ multiplex PCR, and the TCRdb table lists in-frame clones only, not all of them. The sample shows around 120,000 clones, nearly 95% of them seen only once. Sample: blood. This receptor was obtained from a man under 40 in good health. The chain has TRBV9 and TRBJ1-2, with no clear D. As DNA, the CDR3 is TGTGCCAGCAGCGTAGACAGCATGTATGGCTACACCTTC. It codes for CASSVDSMYGYTF.